These 24 T cell receptor beta chains were sequenced from one sample in a study of cytotoxic CD8 clonotypes in ibrutinib-treated CLL. Clones were sequenced by immunoSEQ multiplex PCR, and TCRdb holds only the in-frame ones, with some missing. This sample has about 45,000 clones, with just over 65% found just once. Sequencing was performed on PBMCs, taken after 24 months of ibrutinib treatment. The receptors were sampled from a human donor with chronic lymphocytic leukemia.

This chain connects TRBV5-1 to TRBJ2-5; D is undetermined. This CDR3 region has 15 residues. V lost 0 bases, J lost 1 base, and 10 bases lay in between. Germline V lookup: CDR1 SGHRS, CDR2 YFSETQ. CDR3 residues: CASSLVGHVQETQYF. The DNA for the CDR3 is TGCGCCAGCAGCTTGGTCGGCCACGTCCAAGAGACCCAGTACTTC. The full variable domain, completed using reference TRBV5-1 and TRBJ2-5, is KAGVTQTPRYLIKTRGQQVTLSCSPISGHRSVSWYQQTPGQGLQFLFEYFSETQRNKGNFPGRFSGRQFSNSRSEMNVSTLELGDSALYLCASSLVGHVQETQYFGPGTRLLVL.

The chain uses TRBV9 and TRBJ2-2; D ambiguous. This CDR3 spans 14 amino acids. The ends were cut back, 1 base at V and 3 bases at J, with 7 bases in the middle. Germline CDR1 is SGDLS and CDR2 is YYNGEE. CDR3 nucleotide sequence: TGTGCCAGCAGCGTAAAGATATACACCGGGGAGCTGTTTTTT. This sequence encodes CASSVKIYTGELFF.

The rearrangement links TRBV28 to TRBJ1-2; a possible D gene is TRBD1 (6 bases). The CDR3 loop spans 12 amino acids. V was cut by 7 bases and J by 8 bases, with 14 bases left in between. Germline V gives CDR1 MDHEN, CDR2 SYDVKM. CDR3 in DNA: TGTGCCAGCATGGAACAGGGTCGCGGCTACACCTTC. Its translation is CASMEQGRGYTF.

This clone was found a few times. V and J are TRBV4-1 and TRBJ1-4; 8 bases line up with TRBD1. Germline loops: CDR1 MGHRA, CDR2 YSYEKL. Losses at the gene ends were 5 bases for V and 8 bases for J; bases not matched to a gene: 7. The CDR3 covers 14 residues. The chain's CDR3 is CASSEQGVREKLFF. The DNA for the CDR3 is TGCGCCAGCAGCGAACAGGGGGTTAGAGAAAAACTGTTTTTT.

The rearrangement joins TRBV4-1 to TRBJ1-2; D is unresolved. This CDR3 is built from 13 residues. Germline CDR1 and CDR2: MGHRA and YSYEKL. Between the trimmed V and J ends, which lost 0 bases and 4 bases, there was a span of 6 bases. CDR3 region: CASSQEPGYGYTF. CDR3 nucleotides: TGCGCCAGCAGCCAAGAACCAGGCTATGGCTACACCTTC.

This clone is a singleton in its sample. V is TRBV19 and J is TRBJ2-2, with D perhaps TRBD1 (5 bases). The V end was cut by 3 bases, the J end by 4 bases, with 12 bases between. The CDR3 is 15 amino acids. Germline CDR1 is LNHDA and CDR2 is SQIVND (reference sequence). The CDR3 coding sequence is TGTGCCAGTAGTATCCATACAGGTAGCACCGGGGAGCTGTTTTTT. This codes for CASSIHTGSTGELFF.

This clone was recorded at least ten times. V gene TRBV19 combines with J gene TRBJ1-5; D is undetermined. The CDR3 has 15 amino acids. Germline loops: CDR1 LNHDA, CDR2 SQIVND (reference sequence). V lost 0 bases and J 5 bases, leaving 11 bases between the germline ends. This chain's CDR3 is CASSIDRWVYQPQHF. CDR3 DNA sequence: TGTGCCAGTAGTATAGATCGGTGGGTTTATCAGCCCCAGCATTTT.

V is TRBV28 and J is TRBJ2-3; maybe TRBD2 (6 bases). The CDR3 covers 12 residues. The germline V gene has CDR1 MDHEN and CDR2 SYDVKM. The germline V and J ends were trimmed by 10 bases and 9 bases, with 17 bases remaining between them. CDR3 sequence: CATEGREWTQYF. CDR3 nucleotides: TGTGCCACCGAAGGACGGGAGTGGACGCAGTATTTT.

This chain uses TRBV10-3 with TRBJ2-2, with D uncertain. Germline CDR1 ENHRY, CDR2 SYGVKD. V was cut by 3 bases and J by 7 bases, with 9 bases left in between. The length of the CDR3 is 13 residues. CDR3 protein: CAISDGRIGELFF. Written as DNA, the CDR3 is TGTGCCATCAGTGACGGGCGCATCGGGGAGCTGTTTTTT.

V gene TRBV7-6 combines with J gene TRBJ2-5; 9 bases match TRBD2. V was clipped by 6 bases and J by 1 base; unmatched bases: 9. Germline V gene sequence: CDR1 SGHVS, CDR2 FNYEAQ. The CDR3 extends over 16 amino acids. CDR3: CASRPTSGPFQETQYF. The DNA of the CDR3 is TGTGCCAGCAGGCCCACTAGCGGGCCGTTCCAAGAGACCCAGTACTTC. Using reference TRBV7-6 and TRBJ2-5 for the parts outside the CDR3, the full variable domain is GAGVSQSPRYKVTKRGQDVALRCDPISGHVSLYWYRQALGQGPEFLTYFNYEAQQDKSGLPNDRFSAERPEGSISTLTIQRTEQRDSAMYRCASRPTSGPFQETQYFGPGTRLLVL.

This clone was observed a handful of times. The gene calls are TRBV4-2 and TRBJ2-5; 7 bases map to TRBD2. Germline V CDR1 and CDR2: LGHNA, YNFKEQ. This CDR3 is built from 14 residues. After removal of 5 bases from V and 4 bases from J, the junction contained 7 bases not matched to a gene. DNA for the CDR3: TGTGCCAGCAGCTCTTTGGCGGGAGTAGAGACCCAGTACTTC. Its protein is CASSSLAGVETQYF.

The gene calls are TRBV7-9 and TRBJ2-2, with D tentatively TRBD2 (6 bases). This CDR3 contains 14 residues. Germline CDR1 and CDR2: SEHNR and FQNEAQ (reference sequence). Trimming pared 7 bases from V and 4 bases from J, leaving 13 bases between. CDR3 amino acids: CASTIRESTGELFF. CDR3 nucleotides: TGTGCCAGCACCATTCGGGAGAGCACCGGGGAGCTGTTTTTT.

Here the CDR3 reads CASSLSPTGWEFGNTIYF. CDR3 DNA: TGTGCCAGCAGCCTATCACCGACAGGGTGGGAATTTGGAAACACCATATATTTT. J is TRBJ1-3 and V is TRBV11-2; 7 nucleotides agree with TRBD1. There are 18 residues in the CDR3. CDR1 and CDR2 from the germline V gene are SGHAT and FQNNGV. The V gene end was trimmed by 5 bases and the J gene end by 3 bases; junction bases not matched to a gene: 16.

V usage is TRBV28 and J usage is TRBJ1-5; D gene uncertain. The CDR3 is 13 amino acids. Germline V lookup: CDR1 MDHEN, CDR2 SYDVKM. V lost 3 bases and J lost 6, with 9 bases in between. Here the CDR3 reads CASSLWGAQPQHF. The CDR3 nucleotides read TGTGCCAGCAGTTTGTGGGGTGCTCAGCCCCAGCATTTT.

This clone was counted a few times. V and J are TRBV9 and TRBJ2-2; D is unclear. V was clipped by 0 bases and J by 0 bases, with 9 bases between them. The CDR3 loop spans 16 amino acids. Looked up from germline, CDR1 is SGDLS and CDR2 is YYNGEE. The chain's CDR3 is CASSVAEATNTGELFF. The CDR3 nucleotides are TGTGCCAGCAGCGTAGCTGAAGCCACGAACACCGGGGAGCTGTTTTTT.

This clone was counted ten times or more. This sequence joins TRBV19 and TRBJ2-7; D not certain. Per the germline V gene, CDR1 is LNHDA and CDR2 is SQIVND (reference sequence). This CDR3 has 15 amino acids. The V end lost 6 bases, the J end lost 3 bases, and 18 bases lay between the germline ends. In nucleotides, the CDR3 is TGTGCCAGTAGGCGTAAGGGCACCCTCATCTACGAGCAGTACTTC. Protein sequence: CASRRKGTLIYEQYF.

Only a few counts were recorded for this clone. The gene calls are TRBV10-2 and TRBJ2-3; 13 bases align to TRBD2. The CDR3 length is 19 residues. Germline V gene lookup returns CDR1 WSHSY and CDR2 SAAADI. V gave up 0 bases and J gave up 3 bases; unmatched junction bases: 9. CDR3 bases: TGCGCCAGCAGTGAGTCTCCGACTAGCGGGAGGTTAAGGACAGATACGCAGTATTTT. This sequence encodes CASSESPTSGRLRTDTQYF.

The count of this clone is one. This chain joins TRBV6-1 and TRBJ2-5; 11 nucleotides match TRBD2. CDR1 and CDR2 (germline): MNHNS, SASEGT. Trimming cost V 4 bases and J 4 bases; bases outside gene matches: 2. The CDR3 loop spans 14 amino acids. The CDR3 region has the DNA TGTGCCAGCAGTGTAACTAGCGGGAGAGAGACCCAGTACTTC. The encoded protein is CASSVTSGRETQYF.

This clone was detected a few times. V and J are TRBV28 and TRBJ1-1; no reliable D call. Trimming took 6 bases from V and 4 from J, leaving 9 bases between them. This CDR3 contains 12 residues. Germline V gene sequence: CDR1 MDHEN, CDR2 SYDVKM. CDR3 amino acids: CASSLTTTEAFF. DNA of the CDR3: TGTGCCAGCAGCCTGACAACCACTGAAGCTTTCTTT.

The rearrangement joins TRBV7-9 to TRBJ2-3, with 14 bases aligning to TRBD2. This CDR3 is 16 amino acids long. Looked up from germline, CDR1 is SEHNR and CDR2 is FQNEAQ (reference sequence). V shed 5 bases and J 7 bases; nucleotides not matched to a gene: 8. The CDR3, as DNA: TGTGCCAGCAGCCCCAGACTAGCGGGGGGGGATCATACGCAGTATTTT. This codes for CASSPRLAGGDHTQYF.

The rearrangement links TRBV5-1 to TRBJ1-2, with D possibly matching TRBD1 (6 bases). The CDR3 totals 17 residues. V was pared by 0 bases and J by 7 bases, with 22 bases between. Germline V gives CDR1 SGHRS, CDR2 YFSETQ. CDR3 amino acids: CASSLVTGHPTGGGYTF. The DNA for the CDR3 is TGCGCCAGCAGCTTGGTAACAGGGCACCCCACCGGGGGTGGCTACACCTTC.

V usage is TRBV30 and J usage is TRBJ1-6; D possibly corresponds to TRBD1 (5 bases). CDR3 length: 14 residues. The germline V and J ends were trimmed by 2 bases and 9 bases, with 14 bases remaining between them. Germline V gene data show CDR1 as GTSNPN and CDR2 as SVGIG (reference sequence). CDR3 sequence reads: CAWSTTGFSSPLHF. The DNA for the CDR3 is TGTGCCTGGAGTACTACAGGATTTAGTTCACCCCTCCACTTT.

The chain couples TRBV5-1 to TRBJ1-1; D gene ambiguous. CDR3 length equals 15 residues. Trimming removed 2 bases at V and 0 bases at J, with 11 bases between. Germline V gene data show CDR1 as SGHRS and CDR2 as YFSETQ. The CDR3 loop is CASSFLTAMNTEAFF. The CDR3 region has the DNA TGCGCCAGCAGCTTTTTAACAGCCATGAACACTGAAGCTTTCTTT.

CDR3 nucleotides: TGTGCCAGCAGGCGAGCGGGAGCACCAACGGGTGAGCAGTTCTTC. Protein: CASRRAGAPTGEQFF. The rearrangement joins TRBV28 to TRBJ2-1, with 8 bases lining up with TRBD2. The trim removed 6 bases at V and 9 bases at J, leaving 13 bases unmatched. Looked up from germline, CDR1 is MDHEN and CDR2 is SYDVKM. This CDR3 region has 15 residues.